This is a list of T cell receptor beta chains from one sample in a study of blood T cell repertoires in COVID-19. Assay used: immunoSEQ multiplex PCR; TCRdb lists only in-frame clones, some missing. The table records fewer than 40,000 clones, about 91% of them present only once. The sequencing sample was made of peripheral blood. These receptors were collected from a human donor in a cohort sampled during active COVID-19. Both conserved end residues are part of each CDR3. Size values are once, few and many counts, or a class for expanded clones, and some rows have none.

V gene	CDR3 length	clone size	J gene	CDR3 protein
TRBV27	16	NA	TRBJ2-5	CASSRGGVLGQETQYF
TRBV12-3/TRBV12-4	13	NA	TRBJ1-2	CASSPAANYGYTF
TRBV11-3	14	NA	TRBJ1-2	CASSLALGGRAITF
TRBV5-1	17	NA	TRBJ2-2	CASSLGPSRGHTGELFF
TRBV12-5	13	NA	TRBJ1-3	CASGQGFGNTIYF
TRBV29-1	14	NA	TRBJ2-3	CSVKRGGLTDTQYF
TRBV12-3/TRBV12-4	13	NA	TRBJ2-1	CASTPDRAGEQFF
TRBV7-3	14	NA	TRBJ2-5	CASANGLAEETQYF
TRBV10-3	15	few	TRBJ1-5	CATGTGGSSNQPQHF
TRBV28	11	NA	TRBJ1-4	CASSPRGGLFF
TRBV19	14	NA	TRBJ2-3	CASSIWGEVDTQYF
TRBV18	16	NA	TRBJ2-3	CASSPWEAANTDTQYF
TRBV27	14	NA	TRBJ1-2	CASSLSTSGYGYTF
TRBV9	16	NA	TRBJ1-3	CASGLGQPASGNTIYF
TRBV28	17	NA	TRBJ2-3	CASSHAPGLPLVDTQYF
TRBV27	15	NA	TRBJ1-1	CASSSAGGGGTEAFF
TRBV19	15	NA	TRBJ2-1	CASSLASGLLNEQFF
TRBV19	13	NA	TRBJ2-3	CASKGRATDTQYF
TRBV7-8	15	NA	TRBJ2-1	CASSRYEAGYNEQFF
TRBV6-2/TRBV6-3	17	NA	TRBJ2-1	CASSQPPSRGTTYEQFF